Below are 10 T cell receptor beta chains sequenced from a single sample in a study of blood T cell repertoires in COVID-19. This table comes from immunoSEQ multiplex PCR, and its TCRdb copy is limited to in-frame clones, with some not included. The table shows 150,000 to 200,000 clones, with 85% to 95% occurring only once. Sequenced input: peripheral blood. Receptor source: a woman aged 60-70 years with COVID-19, enrolled during active disease.

The rearrangement joins TRBV5-6 to TRBJ2-7, with D possibly being TRBD2 (5 bases). V was cut by 0 bases and J by 4 bases, with 8 bases left in between. Germline V CDR1 and CDR2: SGHDT, YYEEEE. This CDR3 has 13 residues. The CDR3 here is CASSLGTRYEQYF. The CDR3 nucleotides are TGTGCCAGCAGCTTGGGGACTCGATACGAGCAGTACTTC.

V gene TRBV4-1 combines with J gene TRBJ1-2; TRBD1 agrees at 7 bases. The CDR3 has 15 amino acids. Germline V gives CDR1 MGHRA, CDR2 YSYEKL. V lost 0 bases, J lost 7 bases, and 8 bases stayed unmatched. CDR3 protein: CASSQEFRGVRGYTF. CDR3 sequence (DNA): TGCGCCAGCAGCCAAGAATTCAGGGGGGTTCGTGGCTACACCTTC.

The V and J genes are TRBV3-1 (or the pseudogene TRBV3-2) and TRBJ1-2; 8 nucleotides line up with TRBD1. Trimming took 6 bases from V and 6 from J; bases not matched to a gene: 9. The CDR3 length is 14 residues. The germline V gene has CDR1 LGHDT and CDR2 YNNKEL (reference sequence). The CDR3 reads CASRESGRGHGYTF. CDR3 DNA sequence: TGTGCCAGCAGGGAATCGGGCAGGGGGCATGGCTACACCTTC.

The chain joins TRBV7-2 to TRBJ2-7, with unresolved D. The germline gives CDR1 SGHTA, CDR2 FQGNSA. V was clipped by 5 bases and J by 0 bases, with 11 bases between them. The CDR3 has 14 amino acids. The CDR3 nucleotides read TGTGCCAGCAGCCCCCCCGCGAACTCCTACGAGCAGTACTTC. Translated: CASSPPANSYEQYF. The full variable domain, in which reference TRBV7-2 and TRBJ2-7 provide the parts outside the CDR3, is GAGVSQSPSNKVTEKGKDVELRCDPISGHTALYWYRQSLGQGLEFLIYFQGNSAPDKSGLPSDRFSAERTGGSVSTLTIQRTQQEDSAVYLCASSPPANSYEQYFGPGTRLTVT.

The chain uses TRBV6-5 and TRBJ1-6; no clear D gene. The V end lost 7 bases, the J end lost 0 bases, and 10 bases lay between the germline ends. In germline, CDR1 is MNHEY, CDR2 SVGAGI. This CDR3 is built from 15 residues. The CDR3 DNA reads as TGTGCCAGCATGGGCCACAGCTCCTATAATTCACCCCTCCACTTT. This sequence encodes CASMGHSSYNSPLHF.

The chain employs TRBV5-1 and TRBJ2-7; the match to TRBD1 covers 8 bases. Unmatched junction bases numbered 7, after V lost 4 bases and J lost 4 bases. The CDR3 has 14 residues. Germline CDR1 is SGHRS and CDR2 is YFSETQ. This CDR3 is CASSADRAGYEQYF. The CDR3 nucleotides are TGCGCCAGCAGCGCGGACAGGGCAGGTTACGAGCAGTACTTC.

The chain is built from TRBV5-6 and TRBJ2-3; 10 nucleotides line up with TRBD2. V was clipped by 4 bases and J by 5 bases; unmatched bases: 10. CDR1 and CDR2 (germline): SGHDT, YYEEEE. The CDR3 runs 16 residues. CDR3 sequence reads: CASSPPQRGGRDTQYF. CDR3 DNA: TGTGCCAGCAGCCCCCCTCAGCGGGGGGGCCGAGATACGCAGTATTTT.

The chain couples TRBV7-9 to TRBJ2-7; 7 bases match TRBD2. Germline CDR1 reads SEHNR; CDR2 reads FQNEAQ (reference sequence). V trimming: 5 bases; J trimming: 2 bases; junction bases outside the gene matches: 12. There are 16 residues in the CDR3. The CDR3 protein is CASSVAGEGPAYEQYF. CDR3 bases: TGTGCCAGCAGCGTCGCCGGGGAGGGTCCGGCCTACGAGCAGTACTTC. Drawing the rest from reference TRBV7-9 and TRBJ2-7, the complete variable domain is DTGVSQNPRHKITKRGQNVTFRCDPISEHNRLYWYRQTLGQGPEFLTYFQNEAQLEKSRLLSDRFSAERPKGSFSTLEIQRTEQGDSAMYLCASSVAGEGPAYEQYFGPGTRLTVT.

This rearrangement joins TRBV5-5 to TRBJ1-3, with no clear D. CDR1 and CDR2 from the germline V gene are SGHKS and YYEKEE (reference sequence). The CDR3 has 14 residues. Trimming left V 4 bases short and J 0 bases short, with 8 bases between. The CDR3 here is CASSPSVSGNTIYF. CDR3 sequence (DNA): TGTGCCAGCAGCCCATCGGTCTCTGGAAACACCATATATTTT.

The chain recombines TRBV30 with TRBJ1-2; no clear D. Trimming pared 0 bases from V and 4 bases from J, leaving 9 bases between. Germline lookup yields CDR1 GTSNPN and CDR2 SVGIG (reference sequence). This CDR3 region has 13 residues. CDR3 sequence reads: CAWSVGYSYGYTF. DNA of the CDR3: TGTGCCTGGAGTGTCGGATACAGCTATGGCTACACCTTC.